The 32 T cell receptor beta chains below were found in one sample sequenced in a study of blood T cells in healthy people across ages (dated by TCRdb to the mid-2010s). The method was 5' RACE. TCRdb shows the sequencer as Illumina HiSeq 2500. A second PCR of roughly 7 to 12 cycles was run with a J-beta primer mix and a sample-barcoded 5' primer. TCRdb reprocessed the public reads (quality trimming at Q25 with fastp, clone calling with MiXCR) and kept in-frame beta chains. Here each entry gathers all rows of one CDR3 protein and keeps the most common genes and DNA. Counted in this sample were approximately 960,000 distinct CDR3 sequences; roughly 29% of them appeared once. Of the sample, roughly a tenth is held by the ten largest clones. This same sample was also taken into another study, of T cells of mothers and their children.

Sequenced material: blood. These TCRs come from a woman between 35 and 50 years old in good health.

The gene calls are TRBV28 and TRBJ2-3; the match to TRBD2 covers 7 bases. The CDR3 covers 16 residues. V lost 5 bases and J lost 3; bases outside the gene matches: 11. Germline V CDR1 and CDR2: MDHEN, SYDVKM. CDR3 nucleotide sequence: TGTGCCAGCAGTCCCCTAGGTGGGGGGGGTACAGATACGCAGTATTTT. As protein: CASSPLGGGGTDTQYF.

This clonotype appeared many times. Sequence at one end of the junction differs from germline and may be a read error. This chain connects TRBV7-8 to TRBJ2-1; tentatively, D is TRBD1 (6 bases). This CDR3 has 17 amino acids. Germline loops: CDR1 SGHVS, CDR2 FQNEAQ. The CDR3 is CASTLGDPGTFTSEQFF. In DNA form, the CDR3 reads TGTGCCAGCACCTTAGGAGACCCCGGGACATTCACATCTGAGCAGTTCTTC.

This clonotype was counted a few times. The genes are TRBV10-3 and TRBJ2-7, with a possible D match to TRBD1 (6 bases). Germline loops: CDR1 ENHRY, CDR2 SYGVKD. V was pared by 4 bases and J by 5 bases, with 18 bases between. This CDR3 contains 15 residues. The CDR3 nucleotides are TGTGCCATCAGTGCGGGACAACGGATGGGGGACGAGCAGTACTTC. Protein: CAISAGQRMGDEQYF.

This clonotype was observed a few times. The chain uses TRBV6-5 and TRBJ1-1; 8 bases map to TRBD1. The ends lost 6 bases at V and 3 bases at J; junction bases unmatched: 6. Germline V gives CDR1 MNHEY, CDR2 SVGAGI. The CDR3 loop spans 14 amino acids. CDR3: CASRTGVGYTEAFF. CDR3 nucleotides: TGTGCCAGCAGGACAGGGGTCGGTTACACTGAAGCTTTCTTT.

This chain joins TRBV4-1 and TRBJ2-3; 8 nucleotides match TRBD2. This CDR3 has 18 residues. Germline trimming cut 1 base from V and 0 bases from J; bases unmatched to any gene: 9. The germline V gene has CDR1 MGHRA and CDR2 YSYEKL. The chain's CDR3 is CASSQGPGTRTSTDTQYF. In nucleotides, the CDR3 is TGCGCCAGCAGCCAAGGCCCCGGGACTAGAACTAGCACAGATACGCAGTATTTT.

This clonotype was counted only a few times. The chain uses TRBV29-1 and TRBJ1-2, with 8 bases identical to TRBD1. V lost 3 bases to trimming and J lost 5 bases; unmatched junction nucleotides: 11. There are 15 residues in the CDR3. Germline CDR1 reads SQVTM; CDR2 reads ANQGSEA. The CDR3 bases are TGCAGCGTTGATGACGGGACAGGCGAGGGGTATGGCTACACCTTC. Encoded protein: CSVDDGTGEGYGYTF.

The chain couples TRBV28 to TRBJ1-1; possible D gene TRBD1, 5 bases. CDR1 and CDR2 (germline): MDHEN, SYDVKM. Trimming took off 4 bases at V and 1 base at J, with 16 bases between the two ends. CDR3 length: 16 amino acids. The CDR3 is CASSSPLMRGNTEAFF. The CDR3 nucleotides read TGTGCCAGCAGTTCCCCCCTGATGAGGGGGAACACTGAAGCTTTCTTT.

The rearrangement links TRBV28 to TRBJ1-2, with 11 bases lining up with TRBD1. Unmatched junction bases numbered 6, after V lost 11 bases and J lost 4 bases. The germline gives CDR1 MDHEN, CDR2 SYDVKM. This CDR3 contains 13 residues. The CDR3 reads CAWTGTGGYGYTF. DNA of the CDR3: TGTGCCTGGACCGGGACAGGGGGCTATGGCTACACCTTC.

This clonotype was seen ten or more times. Sequence at one end of the junction differs from germline and may be a read error. This sequence joins TRBV7-7 and TRBJ2-5; 7 positions match TRBD2. This CDR3 contains 17 residues. CDR1 SSHAT and CDR2 FNYEAQ come from the germline V gene (reference sequence). Here the CDR3 reads CASSLEPSGVVSETQYF. The CDR3 nucleotides are TGTGCTAGCAGCTTAGAGCCGAGCGGGGTAGTTTCCGAGACCCAGTACTTC.

This clonotype has ten or more counts. This chain uses TRBV6-5 with TRBJ2-5, with a possible D match to TRBD2 (7 bases). Between the trimmed V and J ends, which lost 6 bases and 5 bases, there was a span of 19 bases. The CDR3 length is 15 residues. CDR1 and CDR2 (germline): MNHEY, SVGAGI. The CDR3 DNA follows: TGTGCCAGCAGAGCGGTCGGGGGGCCTAGGGAGACCCAGTACTTC. Amino acid sequence: CASRAVGGPRETQYF.

This sequence joins TRBV4-3 and TRBJ1-5; 7 nucleotides line up with TRBD1. Germline CDR1 and CDR2: LGHNA and YSLEER. The CDR3 extends over 16 amino acids. J gave up 2 bases and V 0 bases, and 4 bases lay outside the gene matches. CDR3 sequence (DNA): TGCGCCAGCAGCCAAGATCACAGGGGTGGCAATCAGCCCCAGCATTTT. This translates into CASSQDHRGGNQPQHF.

As for this clonotype: At one of its ends the junction is not consistent with the germline gene, which may arise from a read error. The chain couples TRBV6-6 to TRBJ2-7; a weak D match, TRBD1 (5 bases). Germline assignment: CDR1 MNHNY and CDR2 SVGAGI (reference sequence). This CDR3 comprises 14 residues. In DNA, the CDR3 is TGTGCCGCCAGCAGCCAGGGTGGATCCTACGAGCGGTACTTC. The encoded protein is CAASSQGGSYERYF.

This chain joins TRBV20-1 and TRBJ2-3, with 7 bases identical to TRBD1. The CDR3 consists of 13 residues. The V segment lost 3 bases and the J segment 5 bases; nucleotides outside the gene matches: 5. Germline assignment: CDR1 DFQATT and CDR2 SNEGSKA (reference sequence). CDR3 DNA sequence: TGCAGTGCTAGCCTCACAGGGGAAGATACGCAGTATTTT. It yields the protein CSASLTGEDTQYF.

To note about this clonotype: The germline gene is not matched at one end of the junction; a read error may be the cause. V and J are TRBV28 and TRBJ1-2, with D perhaps matching TRBD1 (6 bases). This CDR3 has 15 residues. Germline CDR1 is MDHEN and CDR2 is SYDVKM. In DNA, the CDR3 is TGTGCCAGCGGTTTGGGACACCTACCCAGTGGGGGCTACACCTTC. It encodes CASGLGHLPSGGYTF.

In its sample, this clonotype was seen a few times. The chain carries TRBV5-1 and TRBJ1-4; D gene uncertain. Trimming shortened V by 1 base and J by 4 bases, and 8 bases separated the two germline ends. The CDR3 spans 14 residues. Germline V gives CDR1 SGHRS, CDR2 YFSETQ. CDR3: CASSLTADNEKLFF. CDR3 DNA: TGCGCCAGCAGCTTGACAGCTGATAATGAAAAACTGTTTTTT.

The table lists this clonotype with many counts. The chain joins TRBV7-2 to TRBJ2-2; 15 bases agree with TRBD2. Germline V gene sequence: CDR1 SGHTA, CDR2 FQGNSA. V trimming: 0 bases; J trimming: 7 bases; junction bases outside the gene matches: 3. This CDR3 contains 17 residues. The chain's CDR3 is CASSLAGLAGGVGELFF. DNA of the CDR3: TGTGCCAGCAGCTTAGCGGGACTAGCGGGGGGTGTCGGGGAGCTGTTTTTT.

The rearrangement uses TRBV7-9 and TRBJ1-3; D perhaps matches TRBD1 (5 bases). V lost 8 bases and J lost 0, with 11 bases in between. CDR1 is SEHNR and CDR2 is FQNEAQ in the germline V gene (reference sequence). This CDR3 region has 14 residues. CDR3 in DNA: TGTGCCAGCCCAGTGGGGGGCTCTGGAAACACCATATATTTT. Translation gives CASPVGGSGNTIYF.

This chain joins TRBV5-6 and TRBJ1-5; TRBD1 agrees at 7 bases. The V and J ends lost 0 bases and 1 base, in that order; junction bases with no gene match: 4. This CDR3 spans 16 amino acids. Germline lookup yields CDR1 SGHDT and CDR2 YYEEEE. CDR3 sequence (DNA): TGTGCCAGCAGCTTGGCCCGGGGACAGAGCAATCAGCCCCAGCATTTT. Translating gives CASSLARGQSNQPQHF.

This rearrangement joins TRBV14 to TRBJ1-1, with D unclear. With 3 bases removed from V and 4 bases from J, the gap between germline ends came to 12 bases. The CDR3 spans 14 residues. Per the germline V gene, CDR1 is SGHDN and CDR2 is FVKESK. The CDR3 protein is CASSQNRFSTEAFF. Written as DNA, the CDR3 is TGTGCCAGCAGCCAGAACAGATTTAGCACTGAAGCTTTCTTT.

This clonotype has just a few counts. This sequence joins TRBV7-2 and TRBJ2-1; D gene ambiguous. Trimming stripped 4 bases from V and 15 bases from J, with 19 bases between. This CDR3 is built from 13 residues. Germline V gene data show CDR1 as SGHTA and CDR2 as FQGNSA. Written as DNA, the CDR3 is TGTGCCAGCAGCTCCGGGTCCGACGGAGTGCGGTTCTTC. It is translated as CASSSGSDGVRFF. Together with reference TRBV7-2 and TRBJ2-1, the CDR3 gives the full variable domain: GAGVSQSPSNKVTEKGKDVELRCDPISGHTALYWYRQSLGQGLEFLIYFQGNSAPDKSGLPSDRFSAERTGGSVSTLTIQRTQQEDSAVYLCASSSGSDGVRFFGPGTRLTVL.

V is TRBV5-1 and J is TRBJ2-3; no clear D. Trimming left V 0 bases short and J 6 bases short, with 17 bases between. From germline, CDR1 is SGHRS and CDR2 YFSETQ. CDR3 length: 16 amino acids. CDR3 sequence: CASSLDAGGFSDTQYF. CDR3 DNA: TGCGCCAGCAGCTTGGACGCAGGCGGATTTTCGGATACGCAGTATTTT.

In the case of this clonotype: One end of the junction varies from germline; a read error may be responsible. CDR3 in amino acids: CASSSLTGGDNERFF. The CDR3 DNA reads as TGTGCCAGCAGCTCTCTAACAGGAGGGGACAATGAGCGGTTCTTC. The rearrangement joins TRBV7-3 to TRBJ2-1, with D perhaps given as TRBD1 or TRBD2 (6 bases each). The germline CDR1 and CDR2 sequences are SGHTA and FQGTGA. This CDR3 has 15 amino acids.

The chain couples TRBV5-1 to TRBJ2-4; either TRBD1 or TRBD2 may fit D (5 bases each). CDR3 length: 13 residues. The germline gives CDR1 SGHRS, CDR2 YFSETQ. Trimming took off 4 bases at V and 13 bases at J, with 18 bases between the two ends. The CDR3 DNA reads TGCGCCAGCAGCGGGACCGGGTCCTACGTGCAGTACTTC. Translating it yields CASSGTGSYVQYF. Based on the CDR3 plus reference TRBV5-1 and TRBJ2-4, the full variable domain is KAGVTQTPRYLIKTRGQQVTLSCSPISGHRSVSWYQQTPGQGLQFLFEYFSETQRNKGNFPGRFSGRQFSNSRSEMNVSTLELGDSALYLCASSGTGSYVQYFGAGTRLSVL.

This chain's CDR3 is CAISDPTGTITDTQYF. In DNA form, the CDR3 reads TGTGCCATCAGTGACCCAACCGGGACTATTACAGATACGCAGTATTTT. The gene calls are TRBV10-3 and TRBJ2-3; TRBD2 aligns across 7 bases. Germline V gene data show CDR1 as ENHRY and CDR2 as SYGVKD. The V segment lost 3 bases and the J segment 3 bases; nucleotides outside the gene matches: 9. The CDR3 is made up of 16 amino acids.

This chain uses TRBV24-1 with TRBJ1-1; no clear D. V lost 12 bases to trimming and J lost 1 base, with 11 bases between them. The length of the CDR3 is 12 residues. Germline V lookup: CDR1 KGHDR, CDR2 SFDVKD. CDR3 nucleotides: TGTGCCGCCGCCCGGGGGAACACTGAAGCTTTCTTT. Translation gives CAAARGNTEAFF.

The rearrangement links TRBV7-9 to TRBJ1-2; possibly TRBD1 for D (6 bases). The CDR3 runs to 15 residues. V shed 2 bases and J shed 1 base, with 11 bases lying between them. CDR1 and CDR2 from the germline V gene are SEHNR and FQNEAQ (reference sequence). This CDR3 reads CASSLFQGFNYGYTF. DNA of the CDR3: TGTGCCAGCAGCTTATTCCAGGGGTTTAACTATGGCTACACCTTC.

V usage is TRBV7-9 and J usage is TRBJ1-4; 7 bases map to TRBD1. The CDR3 consists of 15 residues. V dropped 7 bases and J dropped 5; count of bases not matched to a gene: 10. CDR1 is SEHNR, CDR2 FQNEAQ, per germline (reference sequence). DNA of the CDR3: TGTGCCAGCACCCTTCGACAGGGCGCAAATGAAAAACTGTTTTTT. It codes for CASTLRQGANEKLFF.

This clonotype was detected only a few times. The germline gene is not matched at one end of the junction; a read error may be the cause. The chain carries TRBV20-1 and TRBJ2-5; D tentatively fits TRBD1 or TRBD2 (5 bases each). This CDR3 has 15 residues. CDR1 and CDR2 (germline): DFQATT, SNEGSKA (reference sequence). The CDR3 coding sequence is TGCAGTGCCACCCTCCGGGACGGTTCCGTAGAGCCCCAGTACTTC. It codes for CSATLRDGSVEPQYF.

The rearrangement joins TRBV20-1 to TRBJ2-1; 9 nucleotides agree with TRBD2. The ends lost 0 bases at V and 0 bases at J; junction bases unmatched: 3. The CDR3 is 16 residues long. Germline CDR1 and CDR2: DFQATT and SNEGSKA (reference sequence). The CDR3 DNA reads TGCAGTGCTAGAGAAGCGGGGGGATACTCCTACAATGAGCAGTTCTTC. Protein sequence: CSAREAGGYSYNEQFF.

This clonotype was seen only a few times. This chain connects TRBV5-1 to TRBJ2-7, with a tentative D call TRBD1 (5 bases). The germline CDR1 and CDR2 sequences are SGHRS and YFSETQ. The CDR3 is 12 residues long. V dropped 6 bases and J dropped 6 bases, with 13 bases sitting between them. CDR3 sequence: CASTQPGPEQYF. The CDR3 DNA reads as TGCGCCAGCACCCAACCAGGGCCCGAGCAGTACTTC.

The rearrangement joins TRBV5-8 to TRBJ2-7, with TRBD1 matching over 7 bases. The J segment lost 6 bases and the V segment lost 4 bases, leaving 10 bases of the junction unmatched. Germline-derived CDR1 and CDR2 are SGHTS and YDEGEE. There are 14 residues in the CDR3. In DNA form, the CDR3 reads TGTGCCAGCAGCCGATCACAGGGGCGGCTCGAGCAGTACTTC. Translation gives CASSRSQGRLEQYF.

The chain employs TRBV14 and TRBJ2-7, with D unresolved. The CDR3 has 14 amino acids. V lost 0 bases, J lost 1 base, and 7 bases lay in between. CDR1 and CDR2 from the germline V gene are SGHDN and FVKESK. CDR3 coding DNA: TGTGCCAGCAGCCAAGATCTAACGTCCTACGAGCAGTACTTC. This translates into CASSQDLTSYEQYF.